These 2 T cell receptor beta chains were all obtained from the same sample, sequenced in a study of blood T cells in healthy people across ages. The authors ran a second PCR of about 7 to 11 cycles using a sample-barcoded 5' primer and a J-beta primer mix. TCRdb reprocessed the 5' RACE reads with MiXCR, giving one entry per CDR3 protein. The sample holds some 1 million distinct CDR3 sequences, roughly 45% seen once. The material sequenced was blood. These receptors came from a woman aged 55 to 70 in good health.

The CDR3, as DNA: TGTGCCAGCAGTTTGTTGGGACTAGCGGGAGGGCCCTACGAGCAGTACTTC. It codes for CASSLLGLAGGPYEQYF. The chain couples TRBV27 to TRBJ2-7; the match to TRBD2 covers 16 bases. Losses at the gene ends were 3 bases for V and 2 bases for J; bases not matched to a gene: 4. CDR1 MNHEY and CDR2 SMNVEV come from the germline V gene (reference sequence). The CDR3 runs 17 residues.

J is TRBJ2-7 and V is TRBV6-2 or TRBV6-3, with TRBD2 identical over 11 bases. Gene TRBJ2-5 matches the end of the DNA better, so the J call may be wrong. Germline loops: CDR1 MNHEY, CDR2 SVGEGT. The CDR3 is made up of 14 amino acids. The CDR3: CASKRLAGRETQYF. The CDR3 DNA is TGTGCCAGCAAAAGACTAGCGGGAAGAGAGACCCAGTACTTC.